Below, 2 T cell receptor beta chains from the same sample are listed, as sequenced in a study of blood T cell repertoires in COVID-19. TCRdb's table, derived via immunoSEQ multiplex PCR, lists solely in-frame clones and lacks some. The data hold 250,000 or so clones, with roughly 88% observed a single time. Source material: PBMCs or T cells enriched from blood (not recorded which). The receptors were gathered from a woman between 40 and 50 years old with acute COVID-19.

The chain recombines TRBV11-2 with TRBJ2-7; 10 nucleotides agree with TRBD1. With V trimmed by 1 base and J by 6 bases, 6 bases remained unmatched. Germline V gene sequence: CDR1 SGHAT, CDR2 FQNNGV. This CDR3 region has 15 residues. CDR3 sequence reads: CASSLATTGGFEQYF. The CDR3 nucleotides read TGTGCCAGCAGCTTAGCTACGACAGGGGGCTTCGAGCAGTACTTC.

This chain uses TRBV9 with TRBJ1-2, with D tentatively TRBD1 (5 bases). Germline CDR1 and CDR2: SGDLS and YYNGEE. V lost 4 bases and J 2 bases, leaving 21 bases between the germline ends. CDR3 length equals 17 residues. The CDR3: CASSPGGGWRRNYGYTF. As DNA, the CDR3 is TGTGCCAGCAGCCCCGGGGGGGGGTGGCGGCGGAACTATGGCTACACCTTC.